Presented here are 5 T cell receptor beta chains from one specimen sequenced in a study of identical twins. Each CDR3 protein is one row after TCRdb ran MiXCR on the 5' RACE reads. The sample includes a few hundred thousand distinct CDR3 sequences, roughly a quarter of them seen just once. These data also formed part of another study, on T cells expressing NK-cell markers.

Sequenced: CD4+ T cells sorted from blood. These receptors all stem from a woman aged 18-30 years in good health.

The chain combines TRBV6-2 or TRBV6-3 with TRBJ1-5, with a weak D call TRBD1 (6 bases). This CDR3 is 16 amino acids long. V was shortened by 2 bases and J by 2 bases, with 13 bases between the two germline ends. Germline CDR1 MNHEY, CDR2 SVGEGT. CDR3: CASSYGGGRGNQPQHF. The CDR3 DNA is TGTGCCAGCAGTTACGGGGGCGGTAGGGGCAATCAGCCCCAGCATTTT.

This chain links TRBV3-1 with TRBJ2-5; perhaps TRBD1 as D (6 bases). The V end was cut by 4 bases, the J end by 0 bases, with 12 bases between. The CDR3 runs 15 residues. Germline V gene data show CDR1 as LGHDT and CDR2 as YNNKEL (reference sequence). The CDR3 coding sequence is TGTGCCAGCAGCCGCGGACAGACCGACCAAGAGACCCAGTACTTC. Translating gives CASSRGQTDQETQYF.

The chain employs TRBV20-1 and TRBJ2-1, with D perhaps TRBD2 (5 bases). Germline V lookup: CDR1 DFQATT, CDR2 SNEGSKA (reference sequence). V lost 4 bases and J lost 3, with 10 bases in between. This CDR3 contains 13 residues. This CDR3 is CSATPGSYNEQFF. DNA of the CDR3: TGCAGTGCTACCCCGGGGAGCTACAATGAGCAGTTCTTC.

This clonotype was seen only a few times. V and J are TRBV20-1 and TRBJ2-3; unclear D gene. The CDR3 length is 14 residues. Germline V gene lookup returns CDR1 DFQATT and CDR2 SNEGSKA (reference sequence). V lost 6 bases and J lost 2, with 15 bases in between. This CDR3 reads CSALGPAPTDTQYF. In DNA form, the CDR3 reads TGCAGTGCCCTTGGACCAGCCCCCACAGATACGCAGTATTTT.

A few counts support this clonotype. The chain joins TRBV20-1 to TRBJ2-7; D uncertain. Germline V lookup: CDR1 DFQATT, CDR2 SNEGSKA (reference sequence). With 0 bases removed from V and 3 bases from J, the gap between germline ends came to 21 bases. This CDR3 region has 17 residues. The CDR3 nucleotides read TGCAGTGCTAGAGATCGCCGGAGAACCCGCCCCTACTACGAGCAGTACTTC. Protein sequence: CSARDRRRTRPYYEQYF.